This T cell receptor (beta chain) was recovered during a study of vaccination effects on CD4 cells after COVID-19. This clone was observed once. Its antigen remains unknown. CDR1 is MNHEY and CDR2 is SVGAGI in the germline V gene. The J segment lost 9 bases and the V segment lost 7 bases, leaving 7 bases of the junction unmatched. The CDR3 length is 14 residues. ViraFEST expansion of antigen-specific CD4+ T cells with viral peptide pools preceded sequencing. With more than nine days of culture completed, CD4+ T cells were isolated. Neither prior SARS-CoV-2 infection nor positive nucleocapsid antibodies were present in the vaccine recipients. The table came from immunoSEQ multiplex PCR; TCRdb's copy has only in-frame clones and leaves some out. This sample yields around 41,000 clones, of which around 80% are seen a single time; approximately 10% belongs to the top ten.

The rearrangement links TRBV6-5 to TRBJ1-6; 9 nucleotides line up with TRBD1. Material: CD4+ T cells from PBMCs cultured with SARS-CoV-2 spike peptides, obtained before COVID-19 vaccination. The TCR originated in a human donor who received a COVID-19 vaccine. CDR3 loop: CASTAGQGLSPLHF. DNA for the CDR3: TGTGCCAGCACCGCCGGACAGGGGCTTTCACCCCTCCACTTT.